This TCR beta chain was identified in a study of Graves' ophthalmopathy and Graves' hyperthyroidism. The sequenced template was RNA, covering the TCR beta CDR3 region. Scientists carried out first-round RT-PCR using HTBI primers and then a second-round multiplex PCR. TCRdb used MiXCR to reprocess the multiplex PCR reads, holding one entry per CDR3 protein. The sample yields over 150,000 distinct CDR3 sequences, less than 45% seen once. This clonotype has just one count. The antigen is unknown. This CDR3 is 13 amino acids long. V was trimmed by 10 bases and J by 2 bases, leaving 14 bases between them. Ineligible for inclusion were patients with other autoimmune diseases, uncontrolled infections, pregnancy or lactation. The study's findings and limits: Blood repertoires reportedly contained most expanded thyroid clonotypes above 0.001 frequency.

Sequencing was carried out using peripheral blood. The receptor comes from a woman between 40 and 50 years old with Graves' ophthalmopathy. J is TRBJ2-5 and V is TRBV12-3 or TRBV12-4; perhaps TRBD1 as D (6 bases). The CDR3 DNA is TGTGCCACAGCCCAGGGGTCTCAAGAGACCCAGTACTTC. Protein product: CATAQGSQETQYF.